Below, 23 T cell receptor beta chains from the same sample are listed, as sequenced in a study of cytomegalovirus exposure and HLA in healthy donors. The PCR employed 60 Vbeta primers together with 13 Jbeta primers. The protocol was immunoSEQ multiplex PCR, while the TCRdb copy is restricted to in-frame clones and leaves out a portion. The data show 130,000 to 150,000 clones, with 79% seen just once and around 6.7% held by the top ten. The specimen sequenced was PBMCs. These receptors came from a woman in her forties in good health and CMV-seropositive.

The rearrangement uses TRBV27 and TRBJ2-3; no clear D. Germline assignment: CDR1 MNHEY and CDR2 SMNVEV (reference sequence). This CDR3 spans 12 amino acids. The V end was cut by 4 bases, the J end by 4 bases, with 6 bases between. Here the CDR3 DNA reads TGTGCCAGCAGTTCCGCGGCAGATACGCAGTATTTT. Amino acid sequence: CASSSAADTQYF.

The V and J genes are TRBV5-5 and TRBJ1-6; D perhaps matches TRBD1 (6 bases). Trimming left V 2 bases short and J 6 bases short, with 9 bases between. Germline CDR1 SGHKS, CDR2 YYEKEE (reference sequence). The CDR3 totals 14 residues. The CDR3 sequence: CASSLGQFNSPLHF. CDR3 DNA sequence: TGTGCCAGCAGCTTAGGACAGTTTAATTCACCCCTCCACTTT. Using reference TRBV5-5 and TRBJ1-6 for the parts outside the CDR3, the full variable domain is DAGVTQSPTHLIKTRGQQVTLRCSPISGHKSVSWYQQVLGQGPQFIFQYYEKEERGRGNFPDRFSARQFPNYSSELNVNALLLGDSALYLCASSLGQFNSPLHFGNGTRLTVT.

The chain carries TRBV4-1 and TRBJ2-7, with 7 bases lining up with TRBD1. Per germline, CDR1 MGHRA and CDR2 YSYEKL. The CDR3 has 13 residues. Trimming took 4 bases from V and 5 from J; bases not matched to a gene: 5. The CDR3 sequence: CASSRDSYHEQYF. CDR3 coding DNA: TGCGCCAGCAGCCGGGACAGTTACCACGAGCAGTACTTC.

This chain joins TRBV19 and TRBJ2-2; tentative D call: TRBD1 (5 bases). The V gene lost 2 bases and the J gene lost 7 bases, with 14 bases spanning the gap. Germline V CDR1 and CDR2: LNHDA, SQIVND (reference sequence). The CDR3 covers 15 residues. CDR3 in amino acids: CASSIQGILLGELFF. The CDR3 bases are TGTGCCAGTAGTATACAGGGAATTCTGCTCGGGGAGCTGTTTTTT.

This chain joins TRBV19 and TRBJ2-1, with 10 bases aligning to TRBD2. CDR3 length: 15 residues. CDR1 and CDR2 (germline): LNHDA, SQIVND (reference sequence). The ends lost 1 base at V and 4 bases at J; junction bases unmatched: 1. Here the CDR3 reads CASSIGSGGYNEQFF. The CDR3 DNA reads as TGTGCCAGTAGTATAGGTAGCGGGGGGTACAATGAGCAGTTCTTC.

The chain carries TRBV4-1 and TRBJ1-4, with no clear D. The germline V gene has CDR1 MGHRA and CDR2 YSYEKL. With 2 bases removed from V and 3 bases from J, the gap between germline ends came to 13 bases. This CDR3 spans 16 amino acids. CDR3 coding DNA: TGCGCCAGCAGCCAACGTTCGACCGCGGCTAATGAAAAACTGTTTTTT. This gives the protein CASSQRSTAANEKLFF.

The V gene is TRBV27, the J gene TRBJ2-7; 7 nucleotides match TRBD1. Germline lookup yields CDR1 MNHEY and CDR2 SMNVEV (reference sequence). The ends lost 6 bases at V and 0 bases at J; junction bases unmatched: 5. This CDR3 spans 14 amino acids. As DNA, the CDR3 is TGTGCCAGCAGCCCTACAGGGGTCTCCTACGAGCAGTACTTC. The encoded protein is CASSPTGVSYEQYF.

V usage is TRBV11-2 and J usage is TRBJ2-1; 7 bases map to TRBD2. The CDR3 extends over 12 amino acids. The V gene end was trimmed by 5 bases and the J gene end by 15 bases; junction bases not matched to a gene: 10. CDR1 and CDR2 (germline): SGHAT, FQNNGV. The CDR3 nucleotides read TGTGCCAGCAGCCCGGGGGGTTGGGTCTCGTTCTTC. It is translated as CASSPGGWVSFF.

The CDR3 DNA reads as TGTGCCAGTAGTTTGGACAGCTTCTACGAGCAGTACTTC. Amino acid sequence: CASSLDSFYEQYF. The chain employs TRBV19 and TRBJ2-7, with D possibly matching TRBD1 (6 bases). The V gene lost 5 bases and the J gene lost 3 bases, with 11 bases spanning the gap. The length of the CDR3 is 13 residues. CDR1 is LNHDA and CDR2 is SQIVND in the germline V gene (reference sequence).

The chain links TRBV2 to TRBJ1-3, with 9 positions matching TRBD1. V lost 0 bases, J lost 2 bases, and 2 bases stayed unmatched. This CDR3 spans 16 amino acids. CDR1 and CDR2 (germline): SNHLY, FYNNEI. CDR3 sequence reads: CASSEAGTGTGNTIYF. CDR3 coding DNA: TGTGCCAGCAGTGAAGCGGGGACAGGGACTGGAAACACCATATATTTT.

With regard to this clone: At one end, the junction sequence differs from germline, possibly due to a read error. The DNA for the CDR3 is TGTGCCAGCCGGGACTCCAACACGGGCGGGGGGCTGTTTTTT. This sequence encodes CASRDSNTGGGLFF. The rearrangement uses TRBV6-4 and TRBJ2-2; 7 bases line up with TRBD2. The CDR3 extends over 14 amino acids. The germline V gene encodes CDR1 MRHNA and CDR2 SNTAGT.

V is TRBV5-4 and J is TRBJ1-2, with D unresolved. The V end lost 4 bases, the J end lost 1 base, and 8 bases lay between the germline ends. Germline CDR1 reads SGHNT; CDR2 reads YYREEE (reference sequence). The CDR3 contains 13 residues. The CDR3 loop reads CASSLGINYGYTF. The DNA of the CDR3 is TGTGCCAGCAGCCTCGGTATTAACTATGGCTACACCTTC.

This sequence joins TRBV4-2 and TRBJ2-7; TRBD2 matches 11 bases. The CDR3 loop spans 16 amino acids. V lost 0 bases, J lost 8 bases, and 9 bases stayed unmatched. Germline V gives CDR1 LGHNA, CDR2 YNFKEQ. The CDR3 nucleotides read TGTGCCAGCAGCCAAGAGGAGCTAGCGGGGGGTTACCAGCAGTACTTC. It yields the protein CASSQEELAGGYQQYF.

V gene TRBV11-2 combines with J gene TRBJ2-1; 10 bases are a match to TRBD2. This CDR3 has 16 amino acids. Per the germline V gene, CDR1 is SGHAT and CDR2 is FQNNGV. The trim removed 5 bases at V and 3 bases at J, leaving 7 bases unmatched. CDR3 amino acids: CASSPLAGGFYNEQFF. The CDR3 nucleotides read TGTGCCAGCAGCCCTTTAGCGGGGGGCTTCTACAATGAGCAGTTCTTC.

This clone showed up just once. This sequence joins TRBV18 and TRBJ2-7; D not certain. Per the germline V gene, CDR1 is KGHSH and CDR2 is LQKENI. V gave up 2 bases and J gave up 1 base, with 9 bases separating them. The CDR3 sequence is 14 residues long. Here the CDR3 DNA reads TGTGCCAGCTCACCAAGCAGGCCTTCCTACGAGCAGTACTTC. This codes for CASSPSRPSYEQYF.

This chain uses TRBV2 with TRBJ1-3; D is perhaps TRBD1 (6 bases). V lost 4 bases, J lost 4 bases, and 11 bases lay in between. From germline, CDR1 is SNHLY and CDR2 FYNNEI. This CDR3 has 14 residues. In nucleotides, the CDR3 is TGTGCCAGCAGTGTATCAGGGGTAGGAAACACCATATATTTT. Translation: CASSVSGVGNTIYF.

This clone was seen more than once but under ten times. This chain links TRBV4-1 with TRBJ2-5, with 8 bases fitting TRBD1. Germline trimming cut 5 bases from V and 5 bases from J; bases unmatched to any gene: 7. CDR1 is MGHRA and CDR2 is YSYEKL in the germline V gene. CDR3 size: 14 residues. DNA of the CDR3: TGCGCCAGCAGCTTCGGCAGGGGGCAGGAGACCCAGTACTTC. Encoded protein: CASSFGRGQETQYF.

The chain is built from TRBV5-1 and TRBJ1-2; TRBD1 matches 8 bases. In germline, CDR1 is SGHRS, CDR2 YFSETQ. The CDR3 consists of 13 residues. Losses at the gene ends were 7 bases for V and 10 bases for J; bases not matched to a gene: 12. CDR3 protein: CASGDRPDATYTF. CDR3 in DNA: TGCGCCAGCGGGGACAGGCCTGACGCTACCTACACCTTC. Combining the CDR3 with reference TRBV5-1 and TRBJ1-2 gives the whole variable domain KAGVTQTPRYLIKTRGQQVTLSCSPISGHRSVSWYQQTPGQGLQFLFEYFSETQRNKGNFPGRFSGRQFSNSRSEMNVSTLELGDSALYLCASGDRPDATYTFGSGTRLTVV.

V usage is TRBV6-5 and J usage is TRBJ1-5; 7 nucleotides agree with TRBD1. The CDR3 totals 13 residues. Trimming at V came to 6 bases and at J to 4 bases, leaving 3 bases not matched to a gene. CDR1 is MNHEY and CDR2 is SVGAGI in the germline V gene. The CDR3, as DNA: TGTGCCAGCAGGGCGGGACAGAATCAGCCCCAGCATTTT. This sequence encodes CASRAGQNQPQHF.

This clone was observed once. The V call is TRBV7-9, the J call TRBJ2-1, with 7 bases identical to TRBD1. Germline-derived CDR1 and CDR2 are SEHNR and FQNEAQ (reference sequence). Trimming removed 4 bases from V and 0 bases from J; junction bases left unmatched: 9. CDR3 length equals 17 residues. This CDR3 is CASSSQGQSSSYNEQFF. The CDR3 DNA is TGTGCCAGCAGCTCCCAGGGACAGTCAAGCTCCTACAATGAGCAGTTCTTC. The complete variable domain, with remaining parts taken from reference TRBV7-9 and TRBJ2-1, reads DTGVSQNPRHKITKRGQNVTFRCDPISEHNRLYWYRQTLGQGPEFLTYFQNEAQLEKSRLLSDRFSAERPKGSFSTLEIQRTEQGDSAMYLCASSSQGQSSSYNEQFFGPGTRLTVL.

This clone showed up just a few times. V and J are TRBV7-6 and TRBJ1-6; 10 nucleotides line up with TRBD1. After removal of 5 bases from V and 10 bases from J, the junction contained 5 bases not matched to a gene. The V gene's germline CDR1 is SGHVS and CDR2 FNYEAQ. CDR3 length: 14 amino acids. CDR3 nucleotides: TGTGCCAGCAGCCACGGACAGGGGGAATCACCCCTCCACTTT. It encodes CASSHGQGESPLHF. Together with reference TRBV7-6 and TRBJ1-6, the CDR3 gives the full variable domain: GAGVSQSPRYKVTKRGQDVALRCDPISGHVSLYWYRQALGQGPEFLTYFNYEAQQDKSGLPNDRFSAERPEGSISTLTIQRTEQRDSAMYRCASSHGQGESPLHFGNGTRLTVT.

The chain joins TRBV28 to TRBJ1-5, with 8 bases matching TRBD1. The trim removed 3 bases at V and 4 bases at J, leaving 5 bases unmatched. This CDR3 contains 15 residues. Germline V lookup: CDR1 MDHEN, CDR2 SYDVKM. The CDR3 here is CASSFSGQGNQPQHF. The CDR3 coding sequence is TGTGCCAGCAGTTTCTCTGGACAGGGAAATCAGCCCCAGCATTTT.

The rearrangement links TRBV5-4 to TRBJ1-6; 7 bases line up with TRBD1. V shed 4 bases and J 15 bases; nucleotides not matched to a gene: 13. CDR3 length: 14 residues. Germline CDR1 and CDR2: SGHNT and YYREEE (reference sequence). The DNA for the CDR3 is TGTGCCAGCAGCCCCCCCGGACAGGACGCGGGCCTCCACTTT. Protein product: CASSPPGQDAGLHF.